This T cell receptor (beta chain) was documented in a study of T cell changes during pregnancy in multiple sclerosis. TCRdb keeps only in-frame clones here, not all; method: immunoSEQ multiplex PCR. Among about 50,000 clones listed, 90% to 95% were seen once. J lost 2 bases, V lost 4 bases, and 3 bases had no gene match. The CDR3 covers 15 residues. Germline lookup yields CDR1 SGHRS and CDR2 YFSETQ. The genes are TRBV5-1 and TRBJ2-7; 13 positions match TRBD2. This specimen was CD4+ T cells from peripheral blood mononuclear cells, taken after pregnancy. The sequence derives from a female donor with multiple sclerosis, enrolled in a pregnancy study. CDR3 DNA: TGCGCCAGCAGCCTGGGACTAGCGGGACCCTACGAGCAGTACTTC. Amino acids: CASSLGLAGPYEQYF.